This TCR beta chain originates from a study of cytomegalovirus exposure and HLA in healthy donors. 13 Jbeta primers and 60 Vbeta primers were used for the PCR. The table came from immunoSEQ multiplex PCR; TCRdb's copy has only in-frame clones and leaves some out. Here the sample spans 210,000 or so clones, just under 85% being singletons. As concerns this clone: Antigen: not known.

This CDR3 has 15 amino acids. The J segment lost 7 bases and the V segment lost 0 bases, leaving 9 bases of the junction unmatched. Germline V gene lookup returns CDR1 SGHRS and CDR2 YFSETQ. Overall study findings and caveats: A later analysis revealed that TCR association rates differed between HLA loci, peaking at DRB1 and bottoming out at HLA-C.

The rearrangement links TRBV5-1 to TRBJ2-7, with 8 bases that match TRBD1. This clonotype was obtained from a woman in her forties in good health and CMV-seronegative. Sequencing used PBMCs. The CDR3 DNA reads TGCGCCAGCAGCTTGGCCCAGGACAGGGTTGAGGAGCAGTACTTC. It translates to CASSLAQDRVEEQYF.